This is a list of T cell receptor beta chains from one sample in a study of HIV-infected children after antiretroviral therapy interruption. TCRdb used MiXCR to reprocess the 3' RACE reads, holding one entry per CDR3 protein. This table holds approximately 89,000 distinct CDR3 sequences, approximately 6.9% found once. Source: CD45RA+ CD4+ T cells from PBMCs, pooled from several time points, taken from a donor given antiretroviral therapy, either interrupted or continuous. The receptors were gathered from a pool of human donors with HIV. The conserved cysteine and the conserved F or W are not part of the CDR3 here. The order of the fields is J gene, V gene, CDR3 protein.

j_call: TRBJ2-7; v_call: TRBV2; cdr3_aa: ASSAGQVFSEQY
j_call: TRBJ2-5; v_call: TRBV29-1; cdr3_aa: SVELAVQTQETQY
j_call: TRBJ1-2; v_call: TRBV18; cdr3_aa: ASSPTGNQVYGYT
j_call: TRBJ2-3; v_call: TRBV7-2; cdr3_aa: ASSPLGTETDTQY
j_call: TRBJ2-3; v_call: TRBV25-1; cdr3_aa: ASSEFRFSIRSSTDTQY
j_call: TRBJ2-2; v_call: TRBV19; cdr3_aa: ASSIRTANTGELF
j_call: TRBJ1-1; v_call: TRBV29-1; cdr3_aa: SPRLTDSVNTEAF
j_call: TRBJ2-4; v_call: TRBV7-2; cdr3_aa: ASSLGTGGNIQY
j_call: TRBJ2-1; v_call: TRBV10-3; cdr3_aa: AISDANEQF
j_call: TRBJ1-5; v_call: TRBV7-3; cdr3_aa: ASSSDRNQPQH
j_call: TRBJ2-1; v_call: TRBV7-3; cdr3_aa: ASSSRDGLNEQF
j_call: TRBJ1-5; v_call: TRBV19; cdr3_aa: ASSTGQGASNQPQH
j_call: TRBJ2-6; v_call: TRBV6-1; cdr3_aa: ASSERTGVPGANVLT
j_call: TRBJ2-5; v_call: TRBV7-2; cdr3_aa: ASTIAGGQETQY
j_call: TRBJ2-1; v_call: TRBV12-3/TRBV12-4; cdr3_aa: ASSLGGGNYNEQF
j_call: TRBJ1-3; v_call: TRBV29-1; cdr3_aa: SVGYSRGNTIY
j_call: TRBJ2-1; v_call: TRBV5-1; cdr3_aa: ASSLGYQDEQF
j_call: TRBJ2-7; v_call: TRBV11-2; cdr3_aa: ASPRVVTYEQY
j_call: TRBJ2-3; v_call: TRBV5-4; cdr3_aa: ASSLRSSTDTQY
j_call: TRBJ1-6; v_call: TRBV19; cdr3_aa: ASSISGPHSPLH
j_call: TRBJ1-6; v_call: TRBV7-9; cdr3_aa: ASSPRTGYNSPLH
j_call: TRBJ2-7; v_call: TRBV5-1; cdr3_aa: ASGDSASSEQY
j_call: TRBJ2-5; v_call: TRBV2; cdr3_aa: ASSPEPLGRETQY
j_call: TRBJ2-1; v_call: TRBV9; cdr3_aa: ASGTTNEQF
j_call: TRBJ2-1; v_call: TRBV2; cdr3_aa: AIIPLAGTYNEQF
j_call: TRBJ2-2; v_call: TRBV29-1; cdr3_aa: SVSPTGTGELF
j_call: TRBJ2-1; v_call: TRBV7-6; cdr3_aa: ASSQTGLAGGEQF